The T cell receptor (beta chain) described here comes from a study of OX40 agonist ivuxolimab in advanced cancers. Turning to the overall study: Ivuxolimab was an agonistic, fully human IgG2 monoclonal antibody directed against OX40 (CD134), a costimulatory receptor. Intravenous ivuxolimab was administered to patients every 2 weeks at six dose levels: 0.01, 0.1, 0.3, 1.5, 3 and 10 mg/kg. Of the 50 to 55 dose-escalation patients, hepatocellular carcinoma was present in about 20, melanoma in some 15, renal cell carcinoma in 9 and head and neck cancer in 9. The dose-escalation cohort was almost 85% male with a mean age of about 60 years, ranging from roughly 23 to 80. Prior anti-PD-1, anti-PD-L1 or anti-CTLA-4 therapy was permitted, and approximately 39% of dose-escalation patients had received checkpoint inhibitors. Partial responses occurred in three dose-escalation patients, of whom one had hepatocellular carcinoma and two had cutaneous melanoma. The purpose of peripheral TCRbeta sequencing was to test whether ivuxolimab changed TCR sequence diversity and led to clonal T-cell expansion. The paper reports the monotherapy dose-escalation portion (N of about 54 patients) of the phase I ivuxolimab trial.

On this clone itself: It lacks a known antigen. Per-base quality was not reported, and no clone a single base away is much larger than it.

On the study overall, not on this receptor specifically: Which antigens the clonally expanded peripheral T cells were specific for was not determined. At doses of 0.1 to 3.0 mg/kg, clonal expansion of both CD4+ and CD8+ blood T cells was observed from baseline to week 6. On average, CD8+ T cells showed more expanded clones than CD4+ T cells after ivuxolimab. In the 0.1-3.0 mg/kg groups, partial responders were among the patients with the lowest normalized peripheral clonal expansion, particularly in CD8+ T cells. Low levels of normalized T-cell clonal expansion were also seen in some patients who did not respond.

The trial excluded patients who had a history of autoimmune disease or who were on systemic immunosuppression. Peripheral blood for TCR sequencing was collected from all dose cohorts at baseline, on cycle 4 day 1, and on cycle 7 day 1. The samples were taken from a phase I, first-in-human, multicenter, open-label dose-escalation trial of ivuxolimab. Adults with locally advanced or metastatic melanoma, renal cell, hepatocellular, or head and neck squamous cell carcinoma were enrolled in the trial. Before TCR sequencing, CD4+ T cells and CD8+ T cells were sorted from peripheral blood as separate populations. The CDR3 has 16 amino acids, counting the end cysteine and phenylalanine. The only DNA kept is the CDR3, 48 bases in frame from the first base. V drops 5 bases and J drops 1 base, leaving 17 bases in between. According to the germline V gene, CDR1 reads SGHAT and CDR2 reads FQNNGV. Genomic DNA was extracted from sorted cells for sequencing of the TCRbeta CDR3 region. The immunoSEQ Assay was used to sequence the TCRbeta CDR3 regions. As stored in TCRdb, this immuneACCESS dataset retains in-frame rearrangements with V and J assigned. A fraction of the clones does not appear; measured against another copy, unresolved V genes explain less than half of the discrepancy, and the remainder lacks a known reason. In this sample the table shows tens of thousands of clones, roughly four fifths of which occur a single time. In total, the top ten clones hold 4.5% to 6% of the sample.

This receptor chain uses TRBV11-2 and TRBJ1-1, with the D gene not confidently named. The sequenced sample was CD4+ or CD8+ T cells sorted from blood, obtained in a trial of the OX40 agonist ivuxolimab. The source of this sequence is an adult with an advanced solid tumor such as melanoma, head and neck, liver or kidney cancer. The CDR3 here reads CASSRGTVAENTEAFF. The sequence in DNA is TGTGCCAGCAGCCGAGGAACAGTGGCAGAGAACACTGAAGCTTTCTTT.